This is a list of T cell receptor beta chains from one sample in a study of T cells and Merkel cell carcinoma outcomes. Method: immunoSEQ multiplex PCR; TCRdb's copy keeps in-frame clones and lacks some. This sample has more than 3,500 clones; about 92% occur once, and the top ten carry about 1.8%. The sequenced sample consisted of tumor tissue from Merkel cell carcinoma. Receptors were obtained from a human donor with Merkel cell carcinoma. Each CDR3 is given with its conserved first and last residue. The order of the fields is V gene, clone size, J gene, D gene, CDR3 DNA, CDR3 protein. A D gene is named only where the DNA matches it firmly. Only some rows state a clone size, as once, few, many or a class for expanded clones.

v_call: TRBV5-1
clone_size: -
j_call: TRBJ2-1
d_call: TRBD1
cdr3_nt: TGCGCCAGCAGTTTGGGACAGGGGGCTGGGGAGCAGTTCTTC
cdr3_aa: CASSLGQGAGEQFF

v_call: TRBV7-3
clone_size: -
j_call: TRBJ2-3
d_call: TRBD2
cdr3_nt: TGTGCCAGCAGCCCCGAAGGTCTCGGGAGGACGCAGTATTTT
cdr3_aa: CASSPEGLGRTQYF

v_call: TRBV7-8
clone_size: -
j_call: TRBJ2-7
d_call: -
cdr3_nt: TGTGCCAGCAGCCAACGGTGGAATTTAGGCGCAGTGCAGTACTTC
cdr3_aa: CASSQRWNLGAVQYF

v_call: TRBV6-5
clone_size: -
j_call: TRBJ1-1
d_call: -
cdr3_nt: TGTGCCAGCAGTTACTCGGGGGGACGCCTGGGCACTGAAGCTTTCTTT
cdr3_aa: CASSYSGGRLGTEAFF

v_call: TRBV5-5
clone_size: -
j_call: TRBJ1-1
d_call: TRBD1
cdr3_nt: TGTGCCAGCAGCTGGAGACAGGGGGGGACTGAAGCTTTCTTT
cdr3_aa: CASSWRQGGTEAFF

v_call: TRBV7-9
clone_size: -
j_call: TRBJ2-1
d_call: -
cdr3_nt: TGTGCCAGCAGCAAGGACAATGAGCAGTTCTTC
cdr3_aa: CASSKDNEQFF

v_call: TRBV2
clone_size: -
j_call: TRBJ1-4
d_call: TRBD1
cdr3_nt: TGTGCCAGCAGTGTGGGCAGGGGGAGGTTTAATGAAAAACTGTTTTTT
cdr3_aa: CASSVGRGRFNEKLFF

v_call: TRBV11-2
clone_size: -
j_call: TRBJ2-7
d_call: TRBD1
cdr3_nt: TGTGCCAGCAGAGTCGGGACAGGGGTAGGGGAGCAGTACTTC
cdr3_aa: CASRVGTGVGEQYF

v_call: TRBV29-1
clone_size: -
j_call: TRBJ1-6
d_call: TRBD1
cdr3_nt: TGCAGCGTCGGGACAGCCTATAATTCACCCCTCCACTTT
cdr3_aa: CSVGTAYNSPLHF

v_call: TRBV6-5
clone_size: -
j_call: TRBJ2-5
d_call: -
cdr3_nt: TGTGCCAGCAGCCCTGGGTTGGAGACCCAGTACTTC
cdr3_aa: CASSPGLETQYF

v_call: TRBV12-5
clone_size: once
j_call: TRBJ2-7
d_call: TRBD1
cdr3_nt: TGTGCTAGTGGTACACCGCCGGGACAGAACTACGAGCAGTACTTC
cdr3_aa: CASGTPPGQNYEQYF

v_call: TRBV20-1
clone_size: -
j_call: TRBJ1-2
d_call: -
cdr3_nt: TGCAGAGCCGGGACGGGGCATGGCTACACCTTC
cdr3_aa: CRAGTGHGYTF

v_call: TRBV7-8
clone_size: -
j_call: TRBJ1-5
d_call: TRBD1
cdr3_nt: TGTGCCAGCAGCACCGACAGGGTTTCTATACCTAATCAGCCCCAGCATTTT
cdr3_aa: CASSTDRVSIPNQPQHF

v_call: TRBV4-2
clone_size: -
j_call: TRBJ2-2
d_call: -
cdr3_nt: TGTGCCAGCAGCCAAAGCGGGACAAGCGCGGGGGAGCTGTTTTTT
cdr3_aa: CASSQSGTSAGELFF

v_call: TRBV19
clone_size: -
j_call: TRBJ1-2
d_call: -
cdr3_nt: TGTGCCAGTAGTATCGAACCTGGGACTGACGGCTACACCTTC
cdr3_aa: CASSIEPGTDGYTF

v_call: TRBV5-1
clone_size: -
j_call: TRBJ1-5
d_call: -
cdr3_nt: TGCGCCAGCAGCTTTAATCAGCCCCAGCATTTT
cdr3_aa: CASSFNQPQHF

v_call: TRBV5-4
clone_size: -
j_call: TRBJ2-7
d_call: -
cdr3_nt: TGTGCCAGCAGCTTTGAAATCTCCTACGAGCAGTACTTC
cdr3_aa: CASSFEISYEQYF

v_call: TRBV2
clone_size: once
j_call: TRBJ2-3
d_call: TRBD2
cdr3_nt: TGTGCCAGCAGTGCCGAACTAGCGCTTAGCACAGATACGCAGTATTTT
cdr3_aa: CASSAELALSTDTQYF

v_call: TRBV7-3
clone_size: -
j_call: TRBJ2-6
d_call: TRBD1
cdr3_nt: TGTGCCAGCAGCCGGGACAGCGCGTTCTCTGGGGCCAACGTCCTGACTTTC
cdr3_aa: CASSRDSAFSGANVLTF

v_call: TRBV7-2
clone_size: -
j_call: TRBJ2-7
d_call: TRBD2
cdr3_nt: TGTGCCAGCAGCTTAGCCGGGGGGGCGAGGGAGCAGTACTTC
cdr3_aa: CASSLAGGAREQYF